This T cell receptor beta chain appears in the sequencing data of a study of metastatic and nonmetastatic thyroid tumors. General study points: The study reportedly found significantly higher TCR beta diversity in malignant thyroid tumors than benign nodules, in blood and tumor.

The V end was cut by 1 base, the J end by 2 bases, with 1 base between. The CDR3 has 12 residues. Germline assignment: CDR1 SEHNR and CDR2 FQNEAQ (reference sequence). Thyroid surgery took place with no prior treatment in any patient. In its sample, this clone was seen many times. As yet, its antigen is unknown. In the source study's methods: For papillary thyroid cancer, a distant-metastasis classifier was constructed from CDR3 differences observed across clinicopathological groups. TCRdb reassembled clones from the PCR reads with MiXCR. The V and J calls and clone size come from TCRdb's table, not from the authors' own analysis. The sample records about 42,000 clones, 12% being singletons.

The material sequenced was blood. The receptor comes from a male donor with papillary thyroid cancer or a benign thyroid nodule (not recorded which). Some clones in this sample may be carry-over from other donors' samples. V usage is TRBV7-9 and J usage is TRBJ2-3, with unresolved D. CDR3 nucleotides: TGTGCCAGCAGCTTAGACACAGATACGCAGTATTTT. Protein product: CASSLDTDTQYF. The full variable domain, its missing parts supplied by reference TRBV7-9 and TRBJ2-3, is DTGVSQNPRHKITKRGQNVTFRCDPISEHNRLYWYRQTLGQGPEFLTYFQNEAQLEKSRLLSDRFSAERPKGSFSTLEIQRTEQGDSAMYLCASSLDTDTQYFGPGTRLTVL.